Presented here are 7 T cell receptor beta chains from one specimen sequenced in a study of OX40 agonist ivuxolimab in advanced cancers. Here immunoSEQ multiplex PCR was the method, and the copy in TCRdb shows in-frame clones only, minus some. Counted here are tens of thousands of clones, more than 70% occurring once; the ten biggest clones make up around 0.21%. The source material was CD4+ or CD8+ T cells sorted from blood, sampled in a trial of the OX40 agonist ivuxolimab. The origin of the receptors is an adult with an advanced solid tumor such as melanoma, head and neck, liver or kidney cancer.

For this clone: Germline and junction disagree at one end, which may indicate a read error. CDR3 protein: CASSRLGTQYF. Written as DNA, the CDR3 is TGTGCCAGCAGCCGACTAGGTACGCAGTATTTT. The V gene is TRBV5-1, the J gene TRBJ2-3, with a weak D call TRBD2 (6 bases). Looked up from germline, CDR1 is SGHRS and CDR2 is YFSETQ. This CDR3 has 11 amino acids.

The chain couples TRBV7-3 to TRBJ2-2; D remains ambiguous. The CDR3 has 16 residues. The V gene's germline CDR1 is SGHTA and CDR2 FQGTGA. With 5 bases removed from V and 1 base from J, the gap between germline ends came to 14 bases. CDR3 amino acids: CASSPSASRNTGELFF. The CDR3 nucleotides read TGTGCCAGCAGCCCCAGCGCAAGCAGGAACACCGGGGAGCTGTTTTTT.

This chain uses TRBV23-1 with TRBJ2-6; perhaps TRBD2 as D (6 bases). TRBV23-1 is an ORF for which the function is uncertain. V lost 3 bases and J 3 bases, leaving 15 bases between the germline ends. CDR3 length equals 17 residues. DNA of the CDR3: TGCGCCAGCAGTCACCGCGTTGGGGGGAATGGGGCCAACGTCCTGACTTTC. Amino acids: CASSHRVGGNGANVLTF.

The rearrangement links TRBV7-2 to TRBJ2-3; TRBD1 might be the D (6 bases). From germline, CDR1 is SGHTA and CDR2 FQGNSA. This CDR3 region has 14 residues. V was trimmed by 2 bases and J by 4 bases, leaving 10 bases between them. This CDR3 is CASSLRQGSDTQYF. In DNA form, the CDR3 reads TGTGCCAGCAGCTTAAGGCAGGGGTCAGATACGCAGTATTTT.

This sequence joins TRBV30 and TRBJ2-1; D is possibly TRBD1 or TRBD2 (6 bases each). Trimming took off 4 bases at V and 4 bases at J, with 20 bases between the two ends. The CDR3 is 16 residues long. Germline V gene sequence: CDR1 GTSNPN, CDR2 SVGIG (reference sequence). CDR3 sequence (DNA): TGTGCCTGGACCGAACGGGGTAGGGGGGTTTACAATGAGCAGTTCTTC. Translation gives CAWTERGRGVYNEQFF.

This clone occurred a few times. The V and J genes are TRBV30 and TRBJ2-5; perhaps TRBD2 as D (5 bases). Germline lookup yields CDR1 GTSNPN and CDR2 SVGIG (reference sequence). Trimming removed 5 bases at V and 5 bases at J, with 18 bases between. The CDR3 totals 14 residues. CDR3 amino acids: CAWVDIGSRETQYF. The CDR3 DNA sequence: TGTGCCTGGGTAGATATTGGGAGTAGGGAGACCCAGTACTTC. The whole variable domain, remainder taken from reference TRBV30 and TRBJ2-5, is SQTIHQWPATLVQPVGSPLSLECTVEGTSNPNLYWYRQAAGRGLQLLFYSVGIGQISSEVPQNLSASRPQDRQFILSSKKLLLSDSGFYLCAWVDIGSRETQYFGPGTRLLVL.

This chain joins TRBV7-9 and TRBJ2-4; 8 bases are shared with TRBD1. Germline assignment: CDR1 SEHNR and CDR2 FQNEAQ (reference sequence). The J segment lost 1 base and the V segment lost 1 base, leaving 6 bases of the junction unmatched. This CDR3 contains 17 residues. The CDR3 protein is CASSLGLDRGAKNIQYF. The CDR3 DNA reads TGTGCCAGCAGCTTAGGCCTTGACAGGGGCGCCAAAAACATTCAGTACTTC.